This T cell receptor (beta chain) is drawn from a study of cytomegalovirus exposure and HLA in healthy donors. Turning to the study itself: One earlier analysis, a look at 180 million or so T cells, found roughly 110 million unique TCR beta sequences.

At the time of sampling, donors were nominally healthy, though unrecorded immune exposures were likely. Primers for the PCR totalled 60 Vbeta and 13 Jbeta. Source study methods: There were about 88 million unique TCR beta chains by a later count, and 10 million to 12 million of them were shared. Method: immunoSEQ multiplex PCR; TCRdb's copy keeps in-frame clones and lacks some. Clone size and the V and J calls come from that table; the DNA yielded D and trimming. The sample holds about 190,000 clones, under 85% seen once. The CDR3 has 14 amino acids. Germline CDR1 and CDR2: SEHNR and FQNEAQ (reference sequence).

The sample was PBMCs. The receptor was isolated from a man aged 50 or older in good health and CMV-seronegative. The chain uses TRBV7-9 and TRBJ2-5, with a possible D match to TRBD1 (6 bases). The DNA end lines up better with TRBJ2-7; the J call may be wrong. In DNA, the CDR3 is TGTGCCAGCAGCTTAGATGAAGGGGGTTACGAGCAGTACTTC. This translates into CASSLDEGGYEQYF.